A selection of T cell receptor beta chains follows, all from one sample in a study of post-analysis software for immune sequencing data. TCRdb reprocessed the PCR reads via MiXCR and lists one record per CDR3 protein. The sample lists hundreds of thousands of distinct CDR3 sequences; approximately 59% were seen once. The sample taken for sequencing was blood. These receptor sequences come from a girl aged 2 to 10 with multiple sclerosis. The CDR3 runs from the conserved cysteine through the conserved F or W. Fields, in order: CDR3 protein, CDR3 DNA, V gene, clone size, J gene, D gene. A D gene is named only where the DNA matches it firmly. Not every row has a clone size; where given, it reads once, few, many or a size class.

cdr3_aa: CSALPRDGLAGGSYEQYF
cdr3_nt: TGCAGTGCCCTCCCCCGGGATGGGCTAGCGGGAGGCTCATACGAGCAGTACTTC
v_call: TRBV20-1
clone_size: few
j_call: TRBJ2-7
d_call: TRBD2

cdr3_aa: CASSQEGWSGGAAEQFF
cdr3_nt: TGCGCCAGCAGCCAAGAAGGGTGGAGCGGGGGGGCCGCTGAGCAGTTCTTC
v_call: TRBV4-3
clone_size: NA
j_call: TRBJ2-1
d_call: TRBD2

cdr3_aa: CASSLNEENEQFF
cdr3_nt: TGCGCCAGCAGCTTGAATGAAGAAAATGAGCAGTTCTTC
v_call: TRBV5-1
clone_size: NA
j_call: TRBJ2-1
d_call: NA

cdr3_aa: CSVAENIQYF
cdr3_nt: TGCAGCGTTGCCGAAAACATTCAGTACTTC
v_call: TRBV29-1
clone_size: few
j_call: TRBJ2-4
d_call: NA

cdr3_aa: CASSLVPVGENTEAFF
cdr3_nt: TGTGCCAGCAGCTTAGTACCCGTGGGGGAAAACACTGAAGCTTTCTTT
v_call: TRBV7-9
clone_size: NA
j_call: TRBJ1-1
d_call: NA

cdr3_aa: CSVSFDPAIYEQYF
cdr3_nt: TGCAGCGTTTCCTTTGACCCAGCCATCTACGAGCAGTACTTC
v_call: TRBV29-1
clone_size: NA
j_call: TRBJ2-7
d_call: NA

cdr3_aa: CASSSLAGGAYEQYF
cdr3_nt: TGTGCCAGCAGCTCACTAGCGGGAGGGGCCTACGAGCAGTACTTC
v_call: TRBV7-9
clone_size: few
j_call: TRBJ2-7
d_call: TRBD2

cdr3_aa: CASSLDVRGSGDEQFF
cdr3_nt: TGTGCCAGCAGCTTAGACGTCAGGGGTTCAGGGGATGAGCAGTTCTTC
v_call: TRBV11-2
clone_size: NA
j_call: TRBJ2-1
d_call: NA

cdr3_aa: CASSLDSPPGYGYTF
cdr3_nt: TGTGCCAGCAGTTTAGATTCGCCACCCGGCTATGGCTACACCTTC
v_call: TRBV12-3/TRBV12-4
clone_size: once
j_call: TRBJ1-2
d_call: NA

cdr3_aa: CASSFSTGTSADTQYF
cdr3_nt: TGCGCCAGCAGCTTCTCCACCGGGACTAGCGCCGATACGCAGTATTTT
v_call: TRBV5-1
clone_size: NA
j_call: TRBJ2-3
d_call: TRBD2

cdr3_aa: CATSRDPENTGELFF
cdr3_nt: TGTGCCACCAGCAGAGATCCAGAGAACACCGGGGAGCTGTTTTTT
v_call: TRBV15
clone_size: NA
j_call: TRBJ2-2
d_call: NA

cdr3_aa: CSAGVVGSTDTQYF
cdr3_nt: TGCAGCGCTGGGGTAGTGGGTAGCACAGATACGCAGTATTTT
v_call: TRBV29-1
clone_size: NA
j_call: TRBJ2-3
d_call: NA

cdr3_aa: CASSEPPSKNIQYF
cdr3_nt: TGTGCCAGCAGTGAGCCCCCGAGCAAAAACATTCAGTACTTC
v_call: TRBV6-2/TRBV6-3
clone_size: NA
j_call: TRBJ2-4
d_call: NA

cdr3_aa: CASSLSQAKGQYF
cdr3_nt: TGTGCCAGCAGTTTGAGCCAGGCTAAAGGGCAGTACTTC
v_call: TRBV27
clone_size: NA
j_call: TRBJ2-7
d_call: NA

cdr3_aa: CASSPSHASIGPNEQYF
cdr3_nt: TGTGCCAGCAGCCCTTCACACGCTAGCATCGGGCCGAACGAGCAGTACTTC
v_call: TRBV6-1
clone_size: NA
j_call: TRBJ2-7
d_call: NA

cdr3_aa: CASSPRQLAGPTSGANVLTF
cdr3_nt: TGTGCCAGCAGCCCCCGCCAGCTAGCGGGGCCGACCTCTGGGGCCAACGTCCTGACTTTC
v_call: TRBV7-6
clone_size: NA
j_call: TRBJ2-6
d_call: TRBD2

cdr3_aa: CASSLKTGSRETQYF
cdr3_nt: TGTGCCAGCAGCCTAAAGACAGGGTCGCGAGAGACCCAGTACTTC
v_call: TRBV7-8
clone_size: few
j_call: TRBJ2-5
d_call: TRBD1

cdr3_aa: CSVVSRTGETQYF
cdr3_nt: TGCAGCGTTGTATCCCGTACGGGGGAGACCCAGTACTTC
v_call: TRBV29-1
clone_size: few
j_call: TRBJ2-5
d_call: NA

cdr3_aa: CSATSSGGSSYNEQFF
cdr3_nt: TGCAGTGCTACATCTAGCGGGGGAAGCTCCTACAATGAGCAGTTCTTC
v_call: TRBV20-1
clone_size: few
j_call: TRBJ2-1
d_call: TRBD2

cdr3_aa: CSGKGQARTEAFF
cdr3_nt: TGCAGCGGTAAGGGACAGGCCCGCACTGAAGCTTTCTTT
v_call: TRBV29-1
clone_size: NA
j_call: TRBJ1-1
d_call: TRBD1

cdr3_aa: CASSEGVAGDTDTQYF
cdr3_nt: TGTGCCAGCAGTGAAGGGGTAGCGGGGGACACAGATACGCAGTATTTT
v_call: TRBV2
clone_size: NA
j_call: TRBJ2-3
d_call: TRBD2

cdr3_aa: CASRSLGTSGANVLTF
cdr3_nt: TGTGCCAGCAGGAGCTTAGGTACCTCTGGGGCCAACGTCCTGACTTTC
v_call: TRBV11-2
clone_size: NA
j_call: TRBJ2-6
d_call: NA

cdr3_aa: CASREVTETQYF
cdr3_nt: TGTGCCAGCCGGGAGGTTACGGAGACCCAGTACTTC
v_call: TRBV6-1
clone_size: few
j_call: TRBJ2-5
d_call: TRBD2

cdr3_aa: CASSYSTGYVTEAFF
cdr3_nt: TGTGCCAGCAGTTATTCGACAGGGTATGTCACTGAAGCTTTCTTT
v_call: TRBV6-5
clone_size: NA
j_call: TRBJ1-1
d_call: TRBD1

cdr3_aa: CSVDLSGLAEGDTQYF
cdr3_nt: TGCAGCGTTGACCTCTCGGGGCTAGCGGAGGGAGATACGCAGTATTTT
v_call: TRBV29-1
clone_size: few
j_call: TRBJ2-3
d_call: TRBD2

cdr3_aa: CSASTEAKNIQYF
cdr3_nt: TGCAGTGCCTCGACTGAGGCCAAAAACATTCAGTACTTC
v_call: TRBV20-1
clone_size: NA
j_call: TRBJ2-4
d_call: NA

cdr3_aa: CASSLVEYQETQYF
cdr3_nt: TGTGCCAGCAGCTTGGTAGAGTACCAAGAGACCCAGTACTTC
v_call: TRBV5-6
clone_size: NA
j_call: TRBJ2-5
d_call: NA

cdr3_aa: CASRPTTAPGGGEQYF
cdr3_nt: TGTGCCAGCAGACCTACCACGGCCCCGGGGGGCGGTGAGCAGTACTTC
v_call: TRBV12-3/TRBV12-4
clone_size: NA
j_call: TRBJ2-7
d_call: NA

cdr3_aa: CASTWGQLNTEAFF
cdr3_nt: TGTGCCAGCACCTGGGGGCAGTTGAACACTGAAGCTTTCTTT
v_call: TRBV7-8
clone_size: few
j_call: TRBJ1-1
d_call: NA

cdr3_aa: CSAGGVNNEQFF
cdr3_nt: TGCAGTGCCGGCGGGGTGAACAATGAGCAGTTCTTC
v_call: TRBV20-1
clone_size: NA
j_call: TRBJ2-1
d_call: NA

cdr3_aa: CSVTGQGSYEQYF
cdr3_nt: TGCAGCGTGACGGGACAGGGAAGCTACGAGCAGTACTTC
v_call: TRBV29-1
clone_size: once
j_call: TRBJ2-7
d_call: TRBD1

cdr3_aa: CATSDLGADSYNEQFF
cdr3_nt: TGTGCCACCAGTGATTTAGGGGCGGATTCCTACAATGAGCAGTTCTTC
v_call: TRBV24-1
clone_size: NA
j_call: TRBJ2-1
d_call: NA

cdr3_aa: CAWSVLDSPLHF
cdr3_nt: TGTGCCTGGAGTGTTTTGGATTCACCCCTCCACTTT
v_call: TRBV30
clone_size: NA
j_call: TRBJ1-6
d_call: NA

cdr3_aa: CATSGGGDEQFF
cdr3_nt: TGTGCCACCAGTGGGGGTGGGGATGAGCAGTTCTTC
v_call: TRBV24-1
clone_size: NA
j_call: TRBJ2-1
d_call: NA

cdr3_aa: CSARGGAGGISSGANVLTF
cdr3_nt: TGCAGTGCTAGAGGAGGAGCAGGCGGGATAAGTTCAGGGGCCAACGTCCTGACTTTC
v_call: TRBV20-1
clone_size: NA
j_call: TRBJ2-6
d_call: NA

cdr3_aa: CASSRKTGYERWVQETQYF
cdr3_nt: TGCGCCAGCAGCAGAAAGACAGGGTATGAGCGATGGGTTCAAGAGACCCAGTACTTC
v_call: TRBV5-1
clone_size: NA
j_call: TRBJ2-5
d_call: TRBD1

cdr3_aa: CASSPRGLAGAEETQYF
cdr3_nt: TGTGCCAGCAGCCCAAGGGGACTAGCGGGGGCCGAAGAGACCCAGTACTTC
v_call: TRBV5-5
clone_size: NA
j_call: TRBJ2-5
d_call: TRBD2

cdr3_aa: CASSLGGNLAKNIQYF
cdr3_nt: TGTGCCAGCAGTTTGGGGGGCAACCTAGCCAAAAACATTCAGTACTTC
v_call: TRBV12-3/TRBV12-4
clone_size: NA
j_call: TRBJ2-4
d_call: NA

cdr3_aa: CSTLEVGRTNEQFF
cdr3_nt: TGCAGCACCTTAGAGGTTGGTAGAACCAATGAGCAGTTCTTC
v_call: TRBV29-1
clone_size: few
j_call: TRBJ2-1
d_call: NA

cdr3_aa: CASSLDGSTGTEAFF
cdr3_nt: TGCGCCAGCTCCTTGGACGGCTCCACCGGCACTGAAGCTTTCTTT
v_call: TRBV5-1
clone_size: NA
j_call: TRBJ1-1
d_call: NA

cdr3_aa: CSVVGGGELNYEQYF
cdr3_nt: TGCAGCGTTGTCGGGGGCGGCGAGTTGAACTACGAGCAGTACTTC
v_call: TRBV29-1
clone_size: NA
j_call: TRBJ2-7
d_call: NA

cdr3_aa: CSASLEGRVDTQYF
cdr3_nt: TGCAGTGCTAGCTTGGAGGGGCGGGTAGATACGCAGTATTTT
v_call: TRBV20-1
clone_size: NA
j_call: TRBJ2-3
d_call: NA

cdr3_aa: CASSPLQGTRNQPQHF
cdr3_nt: TGTGCCAGCAGTCCCCTACAGGGGACACGGAATCAGCCCCAGCATTTT
v_call: TRBV28
clone_size: once
j_call: TRBJ1-5
d_call: TRBD1

cdr3_aa: CASSLLPGGSAVQETQYF
cdr3_nt: TGCGCCAGCAGCTTGCTCCCAGGGGGATCCGCAGTACAAGAGACCCAGTACTTC
v_call: TRBV5-1
clone_size: NA
j_call: TRBJ2-5
d_call: TRBD1

cdr3_aa: CASSLKGGYTF
cdr3_nt: TGTGCCAGCAGCTTAAAAGGTGGCTACACCTTC
v_call: TRBV7-9
clone_size: few
j_call: TRBJ1-2
d_call: NA

cdr3_aa: CSVVGARQETQYF
cdr3_nt: TGCAGCGTTGTGGGAGCGCGTCAAGAGACCCAGTACTTC
v_call: TRBV29-1
clone_size: NA
j_call: TRBJ2-5
d_call: NA

cdr3_aa: CASSLAGTRGYEQYF
cdr3_nt: TGCGCCAGCAGCTTGGCCGGGACTAGGGGCTACGAGCAGTACTTC
v_call: TRBV5-1
clone_size: NA
j_call: TRBJ2-7
d_call: TRBD2

cdr3_aa: CSGMTNPGELFF
cdr3_nt: TGCAGCGGGATGACTAACCCCGGGGAGCTGTTTTTT
v_call: TRBV29-1
clone_size: NA
j_call: TRBJ2-2
d_call: NA